The rows below give T cell receptor beta chains drawn from one sample of a study of cytomegalovirus exposure and HLA in healthy donors. Libraries were prepared by immunoSEQ multiplex PCR; TCRdb keeps only in-frame clonotypes and omits some of them. The profile shows under 200,000 clones, approximately 78% of them singletons. The sequenced sample consisted of PBMCs. These receptors came from a woman under 30 in good health and CMV-seronegative. Both conserved end residues are part of each CDR3. D genes are given only for firm matches.

CDR3aa: CASSDGRGETQYF
j_gene: TRBJ2-5
d_gene: -
v_gene: TRBV7-3

CDR3aa: CASKLQGFNNQPQHF
j_gene: TRBJ1-5
d_gene: -
v_gene: TRBV6-1

CDR3aa: CASSQPAGGEQYF
j_gene: TRBJ2-7
d_gene: -
v_gene: TRBV7-8

CDR3aa: CASSFSGGPYNEQFF
j_gene: TRBJ2-1
d_gene: TRBD1
v_gene: TRBV5-1

CDR3aa: CASSVDPGYGYTF
j_gene: TRBJ1-2
d_gene: -
v_gene: TRBV9

CDR3aa: CASSEDRGPNTGELFF
j_gene: TRBJ2-2
d_gene: TRBD1
v_gene: TRBV7-9

CDR3aa: CASSLDRGSPLHF
j_gene: TRBJ1-6
d_gene: TRBD1
v_gene: TRBV5-4

CDR3aa: CASKSAGAQYF
j_gene: TRBJ2-7
d_gene: TRBD2
v_gene: TRBV11-2

CDR3aa: CASSEVGQLLYGYTF
j_gene: TRBJ1-2
d_gene: -
v_gene: TRBV6-1

CDR3aa: CASNNRDRGRHGYTF
j_gene: TRBJ1-2
d_gene: -
v_gene: TRBV21-1